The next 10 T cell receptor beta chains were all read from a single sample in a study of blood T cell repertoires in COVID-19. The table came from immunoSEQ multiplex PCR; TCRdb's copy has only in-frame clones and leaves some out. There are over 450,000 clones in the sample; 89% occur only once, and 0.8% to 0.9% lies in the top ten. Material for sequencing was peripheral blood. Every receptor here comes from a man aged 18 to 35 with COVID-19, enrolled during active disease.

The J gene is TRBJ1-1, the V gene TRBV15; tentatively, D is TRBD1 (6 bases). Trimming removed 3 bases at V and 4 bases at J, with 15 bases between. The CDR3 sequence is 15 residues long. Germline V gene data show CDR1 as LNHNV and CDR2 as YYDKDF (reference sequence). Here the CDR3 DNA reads TGTGCCACCAGCAGGGGACACCGGGACCTCACTGAAGCTTTCTTT. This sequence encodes CATSRGHRDLTEAFF.

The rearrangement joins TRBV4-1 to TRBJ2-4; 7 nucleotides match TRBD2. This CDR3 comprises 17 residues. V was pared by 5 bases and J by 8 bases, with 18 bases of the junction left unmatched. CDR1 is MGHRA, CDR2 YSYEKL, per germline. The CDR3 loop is CASSDTGRGRGTDIQYF. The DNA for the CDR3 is TGCGCCAGCAGCGACACTGGGCGGGGGAGGGGTACAGACATTCAGTACTTC.

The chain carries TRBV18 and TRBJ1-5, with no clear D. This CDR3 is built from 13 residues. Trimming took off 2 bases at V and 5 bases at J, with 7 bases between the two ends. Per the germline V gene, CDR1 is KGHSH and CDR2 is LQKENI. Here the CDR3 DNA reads TGTGCCAGCTCACCAGGGCCGCATCAGCCCCAGCATTTT. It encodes CASSPGPHQPQHF. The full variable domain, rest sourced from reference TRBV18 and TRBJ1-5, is NAGVMQNPRHLVRRRGQEARLRCSPMKGHSHVYWYRQLPEEGLKFMVYLQKENIIDESGMPKERFSAEFPKEGPSILRIQQVVRGDSAAYFCASSPGPHQPQHFGDGTRLSIL.

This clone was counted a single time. The DNA for the CDR3 is TGTGCCACCAGTGAGGGACAGGGGGCAAGGAAAGAGACCCAGTACTTC. As protein: CATSEGQGARKETQYF. This rearrangement joins TRBV24-1 to TRBJ2-5; 12 bases line up with TRBD1. Germline V gene data show CDR1 as KGHDR and CDR2 as SFDVKD. The CDR3 loop spans 16 amino acids. The V segment lost 4 bases and the J segment 3 bases; nucleotides outside the gene matches: 5.

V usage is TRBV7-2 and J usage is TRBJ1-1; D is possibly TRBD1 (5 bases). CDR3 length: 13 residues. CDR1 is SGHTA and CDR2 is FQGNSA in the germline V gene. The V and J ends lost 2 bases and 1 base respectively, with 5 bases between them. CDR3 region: CASSLQGNTEAFF. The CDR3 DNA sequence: TGTGCCAGCAGCTTACAGGGGAACACTGAAGCTTTCTTT.

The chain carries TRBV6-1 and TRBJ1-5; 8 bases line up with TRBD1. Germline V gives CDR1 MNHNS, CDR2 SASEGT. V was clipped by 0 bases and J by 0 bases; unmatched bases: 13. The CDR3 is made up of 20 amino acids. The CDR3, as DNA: TGTGCCAGCAGTGAAGCGTTCAACCCGGGACAGGCCTATAGCAATCAGCCCCAGCATTTT. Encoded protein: CASSEAFNPGQAYSNQPQHF.

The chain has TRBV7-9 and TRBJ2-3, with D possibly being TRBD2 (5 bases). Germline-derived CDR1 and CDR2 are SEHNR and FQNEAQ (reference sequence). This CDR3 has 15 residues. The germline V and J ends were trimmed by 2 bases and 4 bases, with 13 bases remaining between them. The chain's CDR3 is CASSLLNSAADTQYF. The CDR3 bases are TGTGCCAGCAGCTTATTAAATAGCGCCGCAGATACGCAGTATTTT.

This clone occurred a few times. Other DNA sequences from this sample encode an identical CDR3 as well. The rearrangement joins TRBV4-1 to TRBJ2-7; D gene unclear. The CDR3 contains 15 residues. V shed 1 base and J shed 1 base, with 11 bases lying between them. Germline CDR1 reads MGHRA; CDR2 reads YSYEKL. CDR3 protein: CASSQAAGASYEQYF. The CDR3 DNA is TGCGCCAGCAGCCAAGCGGCAGGCGCATCCTACGAGCAGTACTTC.

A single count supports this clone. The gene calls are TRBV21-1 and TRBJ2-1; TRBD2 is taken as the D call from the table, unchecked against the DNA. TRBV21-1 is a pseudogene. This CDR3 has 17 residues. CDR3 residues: CASSKGELAGRYNEQFF. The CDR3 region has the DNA TGTGCCAGCAGCAAAGGGGAACTAGCGGGGCGATACAATGAGCAGTTCTTC.

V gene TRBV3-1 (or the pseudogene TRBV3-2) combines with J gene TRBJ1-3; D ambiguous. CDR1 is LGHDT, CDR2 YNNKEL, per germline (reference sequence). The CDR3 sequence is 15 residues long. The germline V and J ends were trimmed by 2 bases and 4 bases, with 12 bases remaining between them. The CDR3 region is CASSQRPGSGNTIYF. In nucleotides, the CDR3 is TGTGCCAGCAGCCAAAGGCCCGGGAGCGGAAACACCATATATTTT.